The present T cell receptor (beta chain) was sequenced within a study of CD8 T cells in Susac syndrome. Reverse transcription of roughly 0.45 to 1 ug RNA was carried out with random hexamers. TCRdb fed the immunoSEQ multiplex PCR reads into MiXCR, producing one record per CDR3 protein. The table has some 180,000 distinct CDR3 sequences, roughly 94% seen once. The CDR3 runs 17 residues. V gave up 6 bases and J gave up 0 bases; unmatched junction bases: 5. Germline V gene data show CDR1 as SGHVS and CDR2 as FQNEAQ. Sequencing input: CD4+ T cells from PBMCs. The V and J genes are TRBV7-8 and TRBJ2-6; TRBD2 agrees at 10 bases. The receptor comes from a human donor with Susac syndrome. CDR3 sequence reads: CASRSSGRASGANVLTF. CDR3 DNA: TGTGCCAGCAGATCGAGCGGGAGGGCCTCTGGGGCCAACGTCCTGACTTTC. Filled out from reference TRBV7-8 and TRBJ2-6, the complete variable domain reads GAGVSQSPRYKVAKRGQDVALRCDPISGHVSLFWYQQALGQGPEFLTYFQNEAQLDKSGLPSDRFFAERPEGSVSTLKIQRTQQEDSAVYLCASRSSGRASGANVLTFGAGSRLTVL.